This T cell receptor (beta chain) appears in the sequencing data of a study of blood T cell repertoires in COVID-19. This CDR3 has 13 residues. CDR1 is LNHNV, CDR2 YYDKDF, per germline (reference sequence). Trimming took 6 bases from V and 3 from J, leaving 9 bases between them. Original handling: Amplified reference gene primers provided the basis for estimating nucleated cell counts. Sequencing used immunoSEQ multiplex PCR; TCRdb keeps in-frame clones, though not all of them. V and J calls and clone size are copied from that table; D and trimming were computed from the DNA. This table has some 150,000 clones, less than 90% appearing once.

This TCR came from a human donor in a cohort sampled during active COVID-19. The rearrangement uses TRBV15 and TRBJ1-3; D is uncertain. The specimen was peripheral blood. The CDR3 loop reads CATRATFGNTIYF. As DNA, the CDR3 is TGTGCCACCAGAGCTACGTTTGGAAACACCATATATTTT.